Following are 30 T cell receptor beta chains from one sample sequenced in a study of regulatory T cells in long-lasting Graves disease. Time point specified: persistent/refractory GD, antithyroid drugs over 5 years with positive TRAb. PBMC RNA was the source of the TCR library. Arm-PCR of CDR3 regions and iRepertoire HTBI primers were used to build TCR beta libraries. TCRdb re-called the multiplex PCR reads with MiXCR, one entry per CDR3 protein. The table shows fewer than 400,000 distinct CDR3 sequences, with less than 20% occurring only once. This material consisted of peripheral blood mononuclear cells (PBMCs), taken when the disease was refractory, from a patient treated with antithyroid drugs. These receptors were obtained from a female donor with Graves disease.

This chain uses TRBV6-4 with TRBJ2-6; no definite D call. Germline CDR1 and CDR2: MRHNA and SNTAGT. The length of the CDR3 is 15 residues. The ends were cut back, 3 bases at V and 0 bases at J, with 6 bases in the middle. DNA of the CDR3: TGTGCCAGCAGTGAGGGTTACTCTGGGGCCAACGTCCTGACTTTC. This encodes CASSEGYSGANVLTF.

Ten or more counts support this clonotype. This sequence joins TRBV20-1 and TRBJ2-5; D not resolved. The CDR3 runs 13 residues. Trimming removed 0 bases at V and 1 base at J, with 6 bases between. CDR1 and CDR2 (germline): DFQATT, SNEGSKA (reference sequence). The CDR3 nucleotides are TGCAGTGCTAGAGACAGAGCCCAAGAGACCCAGTACTTC. Amino acid sequence: CSARDRAQETQYF.

This clonotype was observed at least ten times. The V gene is TRBV28, the J gene TRBJ2-7; a weak D match, TRBD2 (7 bases). The CDR3 consists of 15 residues. The germline gives CDR1 MDHEN, CDR2 SYDVKM. The germline V and J ends were trimmed by 7 bases and 0 bases, with 16 bases remaining between them. In DNA, the CDR3 is TGTGCCAGCACCCCAGGGGAGGGCGCCTCCTACGAGCAGTACTTC. Its protein product is CASTPGEGASYEQYF.

This chain links TRBV10-3 with TRBJ1-5; 7 bases are shared with TRBD1. The length of the CDR3 is 14 residues. Germline-derived CDR1 and CDR2 are ENHRY and SYGVKD. V shed 5 bases, J shed 3 bases, and the junction held 4 bases outside the gene matches. This CDR3 reads CAISNRGDNQPQHF. CDR3 DNA: TGTGCCATCAGTAACAGGGGAGACAATCAGCCCCAGCATTTT.

Many counts were recorded for this clonotype. The chain recombines TRBV5-1 with TRBJ2-2, with D tentatively TRBD2 (6 bases). The germline V and J ends were trimmed by 5 bases and 3 bases, with 20 bases remaining between them. The CDR3 spans 17 residues. CDR1 SGHRS and CDR2 YFSETQ come from the germline V gene. CDR3: CASRAGIASWDTGELFF. The CDR3 nucleotides are TGCGCCAGCAGGGCGGGAATCGCATCCTGGGACACCGGGGAGCTGTTTTTT.

This clonotype turned up a few times. The genes are TRBV12-3 or TRBV12-4 and TRBJ1-5; the D gene is possibly TRBD1 (5 bases). Trimming took 3 bases from V and 0 from J, leaving 15 bases between them. This CDR3 has 17 residues. CDR3 sequence (DNA): TGTGCCAGCAGTTTGGGGACGCGGAGATATAGCAATCAGCCCCAGCATTTT. This sequence encodes CASSLGTRRYSNQPQHF.

Ten or more counts support this clonotype. The rearrangement links TRBV11-3 to TRBJ2-7; D not certain. The CDR3 is 13 amino acids. The V end was cut by 0 bases, the J end by 6 bases, with 9 bases between. CDR1 SGHNT and CDR2 YENEEA come from the germline V gene. The CDR3 region is CASSLESNIEQYF. The CDR3 coding sequence is TGTGCCAGCAGCTTAGAATCAAACATCGAGCAGTACTTC.

This clonotype showed up just a few times. Here the CDR3 DNA reads TGTGCCAGCACGAATAGCTTTAGCTCCTACGAGCAGTACTTC. Its translation: CASTNSFSSYEQYF. This chain connects TRBV2 to TRBJ2-7; the D is unclear. Germline CDR1 and CDR2: SNHLY and FYNNEI. This CDR3 is 14 amino acids long. With 7 bases removed from V and 0 bases from J, the gap between germline ends came to 13 bases.

This clonotype was seen only a few times. This sequence joins TRBV30 and TRBJ1-5; tentative D call: TRBD1 (5 bases). The V end lost 2 bases, the J end lost 5 bases, and 7 bases lay between the germline ends. Per germline, CDR1 GTSNPN and CDR2 SVGIG (reference sequence). CDR3 length: 12 amino acids. The CDR3: CAWSWGDQPQHF. The CDR3 nucleotides read TGTGCCTGGAGTTGGGGGGATCAGCCCCAGCATTTT.

The rearrangement joins TRBV7-9 to TRBJ1-1; D is unresolved. The germline V gene encodes CDR1 SEHNR and CDR2 FQNEAQ (reference sequence). This CDR3 contains 15 residues. The V gene lost 3 bases and the J gene lost 2 bases, with 13 bases spanning the gap. The CDR3 region is CASSLRTGENTEAFF. CDR3 sequence (DNA): TGTGCCAGCAGCTTGAGGACCGGGGAAAACACTGAAGCTTTCTTT.

This clonotype was detected a few times. V is TRBV20-1 and J is TRBJ1-5; no clear D. The V end was cut by 3 bases, the J end by 7 bases, with 16 bases between. This CDR3 is built from 14 residues. Germline V gene data show CDR1 as DFQATT and CDR2 as SNEGSKA (reference sequence). The CDR3, as DNA: TGCAGTGCTAGTTGTGGGCCAGCGAGGCAGCCCCAGCATTTT. Its protein product is CSASCGPARQPQHF.

This rearrangement joins TRBV19 to TRBJ2-1; 11 nucleotides align to TRBD2. Germline CDR1 is LNHDA and CDR2 is SQIVND (reference sequence). Trimming removed 2 bases from V and 4 bases from J; junction bases left unmatched: 4. The CDR3 is made up of 16 amino acids. The CDR3 region is CASSILGTSGYNEQFF. In DNA form, the CDR3 reads TGTGCCAGTAGTATACTTGGGACTAGCGGATACAATGAGCAGTTCTTC.

This clonotype was found many times. J is TRBJ1-1 and V is TRBV28; D might be TRBD1 (6 bases). Trimming removed 8 bases at V and 2 bases at J, with 9 bases between. The CDR3 length is 12 residues. The V gene's germline CDR1 is MDHEN and CDR2 SYDVKM. CDR3 sequence reads: CASGRGNTEAFF. The CDR3 nucleotides read TGTGCCAGCGGCAGGGGTAACACTGAAGCTTTCTTT.

This chain joins TRBV19 and TRBJ1-2; 7 bases are a match to TRBD1. With 4 bases clipped from V and 10 bases from J, the junction kept 18 bases outside the gene matches. Germline loops: CDR1 LNHDA, CDR2 SQIVND (reference sequence). The CDR3 has 16 residues. CDR3 nucleotide sequence: TGTGCCAGTAGTAGTTTTTTACGGACAGGCCTCGAAACCTACACCTTC. It codes for CASSSFLRTGLETYTF.

In the case of this clonotype: Given a much more abundant clone one base away, this may be a read error. This chain joins TRBV6-2 or TRBV6-3 and TRBJ1-5; D not certain. CDR1 MNHEY and CDR2 SVGEGT come from the germline V gene. V lost 8 bases, J lost 0 bases, and 17 bases lay in between. The CDR3 runs to 16 residues. The CDR3 bases are TGTGCCAGCGGTCGGCGGCAGATGAATAGCAATCAGCCCCAGCATTTT. Amino acid sequence: CASGRRQMNSNQPQHF.

This clonotype turned up a few times. This rearrangement joins TRBV5-1 to TRBJ1-2; D gene unclear. Germline V gene sequence: CDR1 SGHRS, CDR2 YFSETQ. The CDR3 covers 16 residues. Deletions cut 4 bases from V and 1 base from J, with 17 bases between. The CDR3, as DNA: TGCGCCAGCAGCCCGTGGGAGGGAAGGGATAACTATGGCTACACCTTC. Translation: CASSPWEGRDNYGYTF.

The V call is TRBV13, the J call TRBJ1-4; 10 bases are a match to TRBD1. J gave up 7 bases and V 5 bases, and 10 bases lay outside the gene matches. The CDR3 covers 16 residues. Germline CDR1 reads PRHDT; CDR2 reads FYEKMQ (reference sequence). In nucleotides, the CDR3 is TGTGCCAGCAGCCCTCGACAGGGGGCGCGTTTTGAAAAACTGTTTTTT. Its translation is CASSPRQGARFEKLFF.

This rearrangement joins TRBV14 to TRBJ1-4; D gene unclear. Between the trimmed V and J ends, which lost 3 bases and 13 bases, there was a span of 12 bases. CDR3 length: 12 residues. CDR1 and CDR2 from the germline V gene are SGHDN and FVKESK. In DNA, the CDR3 is TGTGCCAGCAGCCATGCAGAGTCGAGACTGTTTTTT. This sequence encodes CASSHAESRLFF.

Notes on this clonotype: A much more abundant neighbour one base away suggests this may be a read error. The chain couples TRBV20-1 to TRBJ2-6; TRBD1 agrees at 8 bases. Per the germline V gene, CDR1 is DFQATT and CDR2 is SNEGSKA (reference sequence). This CDR3 comprises 18 residues. The V gene end was trimmed by 4 bases and the J gene end by 0 bases; junction bases not matched to a gene: 11. The CDR3 reads CSAKGRQGSSSGANVLTF. The DNA for the CDR3 is TGCAGTGCTAAAGGCCGACAGGGGTCAAGCTCTGGGGCCAACGTCCTGACTTTC.

The sample holds a few counts of this clonotype. The chain carries TRBV27 and TRBJ1-1, with 7 bases aligning to TRBD1. CDR3 length: 16 residues. The V and J ends lost 0 bases and 5 bases, in that order; junction bases with no gene match: 9. Per germline, CDR1 MNHEY and CDR2 SMNVEV (reference sequence). The CDR3 loop is CASSLSPAGGGTEAFF. CDR3 DNA sequence: TGTGCCAGCAGTTTATCGCCAGCAGGGGGAGGGACTGAAGCTTTCTTT.

The V and J genes are TRBV7-9 and TRBJ2-5, with unresolved D. V lost 0 bases, J lost 2 bases, and 19 bases lay in between. Germline CDR1 reads SEHNR; CDR2 reads FQNEAQ (reference sequence). This CDR3 has 18 residues. CDR3 sequence: CASSLAYRRASKQETQYF. CDR3 in DNA: TGTGCCAGCAGCTTAGCTTACCGTCGGGCATCGAAGCAAGAGACCCAGTACTTC.

The chain combines TRBV5-1 with TRBJ2-2; possibly TRBD1 for D (6 bases). Trimming left V 4 bases short and J 1 base short, with 11 bases between. Germline V CDR1 and CDR2: SGHRS, YFSETQ. The CDR3 sequence is 15 residues long. CDR3 bases: TGCGCCAGCAGCACTGAACAGGGGAACACCGGGGAGCTGTTTTTT. It yields the protein CASSTEQGNTGELFF. The variable domain in full, with the rest retrieved from reference TRBV5-1 and TRBJ2-2, is KAGVTQTPRYLIKTRGQQVTLSCSPISGHRSVSWYQQTPGQGLQFLFEYFSETQRNKGNFPGRFSGRQFSNSRSEMNVSTLELGDSALYLCASSTEQGNTGELFFGEGSRLTVL.

This clonotype was seen only a few times. The V gene is TRBV5-1, the J gene TRBJ1-3; no reliable D call. The germline V gene has CDR1 SGHRS and CDR2 YFSETQ. This CDR3 comprises 15 residues. Trimming removed 3 bases at V and 0 bases at J, with 10 bases between. Written as DNA, the CDR3 is TGCGCCAGCAGCTCAGGCGGCCGCTCTGGAAACACCATATATTTT. Protein: CASSSGGRSGNTIYF.

This clonotype was recorded many times. The V call is TRBV2, the J call TRBJ2-7, with TRBD2 identical over 13 bases. Germline assignment: CDR1 SNHLY and CDR2 FYNNEI. The J segment lost 12 bases and the V segment lost 6 bases, leaving 2 bases of the junction unmatched. The CDR3 spans 11 residues. This CDR3 is CASRGLAGPYF. CDR3 DNA sequence: TGTGCCAGCAGGGGACTAGCGGGACCGTACTTC.

This clonotype was seen more than once but under ten times. The chain has TRBV7-2 and TRBJ2-3; the D is unclear. Trimming shortened V by 1 base and J by 7 bases, and 6 bases separated the two germline ends. This CDR3 is 12 amino acids long. Germline CDR1 SGHTA, CDR2 FQGNSA. CDR3 DNA: TGTGCCAGCAGCTTAGGAGAGAATACGCAGTATTTT. This translates into CASSLGENTQYF.

Ten or more counts support this clonotype. The chain carries TRBV20-1 and TRBJ1-5, with D perhaps TRBD1 (5 bases). The CDR3 spans 13 residues. With 6 bases removed from V and 6 bases from J, the gap between germline ends came to 15 bases. The germline V gene encodes CDR1 DFQATT and CDR2 SNEGSKA (reference sequence). The CDR3 loop is CSAHDRGIQPQHF. CDR3 nucleotide sequence: TGCAGTGCACACGATCGGGGGATTCAGCCCCAGCATTTT.

A word on this clonotype: Possible read error: a much larger clone is one base away. The CDR3 ends on some other residue instead of the conserved phenylalanine or tryptophan, so this is likely a read error. This chain links TRBV18 with TRBJ1-1, with D hard to call. The V end was cut by 0 bases, the J end by 4 bases, with 9 bases between. The CDR3 loop spans 14 amino acids. Looked up from germline, CDR1 is KGHSH and CDR2 is LQKENI. The CDR3 DNA reads TGTGCCAGCTCACCACCCCTCTACAGCACTGAAGCTTTCTCT. Translated: CASSPPLYSTEAFS.

To note about this clonotype: A much larger clone is a single base away; this may be a read error. The V gene is TRBV11-3, the J gene TRBJ2-1, with D possibly TRBD2 on 5 matching bases. The CDR3 sequence is 14 residues long. CDR1 SGHNT and CDR2 YENEEA come from the germline V gene. This CDR3 is CASSLDGTGYEQLF. The CDR3 bases are TGTGCCAGCAGCTTAGATGGAACGGGGTATGAGCAGCTCTTC.

The sample holds a few counts of this clonotype. The J gene is TRBJ1-2, the V gene TRBV7-3; 9 bases are shared with TRBD1. Germline V gene data show CDR1 as SGHTA and CDR2 as FQGTGA. The CDR3 totals 13 residues. Trimming removed 6 bases from V and 8 bases from J; junction bases left unmatched: 7. The CDR3 nucleotides are TGTGCCAGCAGTTTCCGGGACAGGGACGGCTACACCTTC. It is translated as CASSFRDRDGYTF.

With regard to this clonotype: This may arise from a read error, as a much more abundant clone is one base away. Lacking the conserved final phenylalanine or tryptophan, this CDR3 likely reflects a read error. The rearrangement links TRBV5-1 to TRBJ1-1; no firm D call. This CDR3 region has 12 residues. CDR1 is SGHRS and CDR2 is YFSETQ in the germline V gene. The V end was cut by 2 bases, the J end by 8 bases, with 10 bases between. The CDR3 loop reads CASSLPAPEAFL. Here the CDR3 DNA reads TGCGCCAGCAGCTTACCCGCGCCCGAAGCTTTCCTT.